These 25 T cell receptor beta chains share one sample of origin, sequenced in a study of T cell changes during pregnancy in multiple sclerosis (dated 2019 in TCRdb). The library was made by the immunoSEQ multiplex PCR assay. In TCRdb, the immuneACCESS table is reduced to in-frame sequences with V and J assigned. These tables do not hold every clone; where another copy was compared, an unresolved V gene accounts for under half, and the others remain unexplained. Across this sample there are 45,000 to 50,000 clones, with more than 85% seen only once. The ten largest clones take up approximately 2% of the sample. The material was peripheral blood, obtained in the third trimester of pregnancy. These receptors all come from a female donor with multiple sclerosis, enrolled in a pregnancy study.

This rearrangement joins TRBV7-2 to TRBJ2-5; TRBD2 matches at 11 bases. This CDR3 has 16 residues. Germline-derived CDR1 and CDR2 are SGHTA and FQGNSA. V trimming: 3 bases; J trimming: 5 bases; junction bases outside the gene matches: 8. The DNA of the CDR3 is TGTGCCAGCAGCTTTGCTAGCGGGAGGACGAGCGAGACCCAGTACTTC. Translation gives CASSFASGRTSETQYF.

The chain recombines TRBV29-1 with TRBJ2-4; TRBD2 matches at 9 bases. This CDR3 comprises 14 residues. Germline lookup yields CDR1 SQVTM and CDR2 ANQGSEA. Trimming removed 4 bases from V and 6 bases from J; junction bases left unmatched: 7. In DNA, the CDR3 is TGCAGCGTTGTCCTTAGCGGGAGTATAAACATTCAGTACTTC. This sequence encodes CSVVLSGSINIQYF.

The rearrangement joins TRBV6-4 to TRBJ2-7, with 7 bases that match TRBD2. The germline V gene has CDR1 MRHNA and CDR2 SNTAGT. Unmatched junction bases numbered 8, after V lost 0 bases and J lost 0 bases. The CDR3 length is 17 residues. The CDR3 bases are TGTGCCAGCAGTGACTCACAAGGAGCGGGGAGCTCCTACGAGCAGTACTTC. This codes for CASSDSQGAGSSYEQYF.

The CDR3 spells CASSSTGLSNQPQHF. The CDR3 nucleotides are TGTGCCAGCAGTTCAACCGGACTCAGCAATCAGCCCCAGCATTTT. The J gene is TRBJ1-5, the V gene TRBV27; D gene unclear. Germline values: CDR1 MNHEY, CDR2 SMNVEV (reference sequence). CDR3 length: 15 residues. V was pared by 4 bases and J by 1 base, with 11 bases between.

This clone occurred once. The rearrangement links TRBV5-1 to TRBJ2-2, with a tentative D call TRBD2 (5 bases). The CDR3 totals 13 residues. V was clipped by 0 bases and J by 7 bases, with 7 bases between them. Germline V gene lookup returns CDR1 SGHRS and CDR2 YFSETQ. CDR3 bases: TGCGCCAGCAGCTTGGCCGCGGGCGGGGAGCTGTTTTTT. This translates into CASSLAAGGELFF.

CDR3 nucleotide sequence: TGTGCCAGCAGTTTGCGGAGTGCAGATACGCAGTATTTT. It translates to CASSLRSADTQYF. This chain uses TRBV28 with TRBJ2-3, with no clear D. Germline lookup yields CDR1 MDHEN and CDR2 SYDVKM. CDR3 size: 13 residues. V dropped 3 bases and J dropped 4 bases, with 8 bases sitting between them.

The rearrangement uses TRBV4-3 and TRBJ2-1; TRBD2 is a possible D gene (5 bases). V lost 3 bases and J 8 bases, leaving 20 bases between the germline ends. Looked up from germline, CDR1 is LGHNA and CDR2 is YSLEER. CDR3 length: 16 amino acids. The CDR3 loop is CASSHGPDRLLYEQFF. The CDR3 DNA sequence: TGCGCCAGCAGCCATGGACCGGACCGACTACTGTATGAGCAGTTCTTC.

This clone has just one count. V is TRBV15 and J is TRBJ2-7; TRBD2 is a possible D gene (5 bases). This CDR3 spans 14 amino acids. Germline values: CDR1 LNHNV, CDR2 YYDKDF (reference sequence). V lost 0 bases and J 3 bases, leaving 9 bases between the germline ends. The CDR3 reads CATSRDGDYYEQYF. The CDR3 DNA reads as TGTGCCACCAGCAGAGATGGCGACTACTACGAGCAGTACTTC.

The chain links TRBV4-2 to TRBJ1-5; tentatively, D is TRBD1 (5 bases). The V and J ends lost 0 bases and 0 bases respectively, with 9 bases between them. Looked up from germline, CDR1 is LGHNA and CDR2 is YNFKEQ. CDR3 length equals 16 residues. CDR3 sequence (DNA): TGTGCCAGCAGCCAAGACACAGGCGTTAGCAATCAGCCCCAGCATTTT. This gives the protein CASSQDTGVSNQPQHF.

The rearrangement joins TRBV4-1 to TRBJ2-1, with 12 bases aligning to TRBD2. CDR3 size: 16 residues. The germline V gene encodes CDR1 MGHRA and CDR2 YSYEKL. CDR3 region: CASRRTSGDAGDEQFF. In DNA, the CDR3 is TGCGCATCGAGACGGACTAGCGGGGACGCGGGGGATGAGCAGTTCTTC.

CDR3 region: CASSFGQGTQYF. CDR3 nucleotides: TGTGCCAGCAGTTTCGGACAGGGAACGCAGTATTTT. V and J are TRBV28 and TRBJ2-3, with 8 bases identical to TRBD1. Looked up from germline, CDR1 is MDHEN and CDR2 is SYDVKM. The CDR3 length is 12 residues. The junction had 2 bases not matched to a gene; V was cut back by 3 bases and J by 9 bases.

The chain is built from TRBV28 and TRBJ1-4, with D maybe TRBD1 (5 bases). The V end lost 3 bases, the J end lost 11 bases, and 7 bases lay between the germline ends. CDR1 and CDR2 from the germline V gene are MDHEN and SYDVKM. The CDR3 consists of 11 residues. The CDR3 coding sequence is TGTGCCAGCAGTTTGGGGCAGAAACTGTTTTTT. Residues: CASSLGQKLFF. Full variable domain (remainder filled in from reference TRBV28 and TRBJ1-4): DVKVTQSSRYLVKRTGEKVFLECVQDMDHENMFWYRQDPGLGLRLIYFSYDVKMKEKGDIPEGYSVSREKKERFSLILESASTNQTSMYLCASSLGQKLFFGSGTQLSVL.

The V gene is TRBV10-3, the J gene TRBJ1-2; 9 nucleotides agree with TRBD1. V shed 8 bases and J 6 bases; nucleotides not matched to a gene: 4. Germline CDR1 is ENHRY and CDR2 is SYGVKD. CDR3 length: 12 amino acids. In nucleotides, the CDR3 is TGTGCCATCTCGGGACAGGGAGATGGCTACACCTTC. Translation gives CAISGQGDGYTF.

In this sample, this clone turned up a few times. CDR3 nucleotides: TGTGCCAGCAGCCGCGTCGGCAGGGGGCGAAGCAATCAGCCCCAGCATTTT. Amino acids: CASSRVGRGRSNQPQHF. The chain recombines TRBV7-8 with TRBJ1-5; TRBD1 matches at 8 bases. V shed 5 bases, J shed 1 base, and the junction held 10 bases outside the gene matches. The CDR3 runs to 17 residues. CDR1 and CDR2 (germline): SGHVS, FQNEAQ.

The V call is TRBV28, the J call TRBJ1-4; weak D call: TRBD1 (5 bases). Trimming stripped 7 bases from V and 1 base from J, with 13 bases between. The CDR3 is 15 residues long. CDR1 and CDR2 (germline): MDHEN, SYDVKM. Here the CDR3 reads CASMSGGLTNEKLFF. The CDR3 nucleotides are TGTGCCAGCATGTCGGGGGGGTTAACTAATGAAAAACTGTTTTTT.

The chain recombines TRBV28 with TRBJ1-5; 8 nucleotides line up with TRBD1. Trimming removed 6 bases from V and 6 bases from J; junction bases left unmatched: 10. CDR1 and CDR2 from the germline V gene are MDHEN and SYDVKM. The CDR3 loop spans 15 amino acids. The CDR3 DNA reads as TGTGCCAGCAGAAAGACAGGGGTAAGAAGTCAGCCCCAGCATTTT. It codes for CASRKTGVRSQPQHF.

The chain uses TRBV5-4 and TRBJ2-5, with 10 bases lining up with TRBD2. The CDR3 has 16 amino acids. The trim removed 0 bases at V and 4 bases at J, leaving 6 bases unmatched. Germline V gene data show CDR1 as SGHNT and CDR2 as YYREEE (reference sequence). The CDR3 spells CASSLVVAGGSETQYF. Written as DNA, the CDR3 is TGTGCCAGCAGCTTGGTAGTAGCGGGAGGATCAGAGACCCAGTACTTC.

The chain uses TRBV7-3 and TRBJ2-2; TRBD2 is a possible D gene (6 bases). Germline V gene data show CDR1 as SGHTA and CDR2 as FQGTGA. There are 14 residues in the CDR3. Deletions cut 6 bases from V and 4 bases from J, with 12 bases between. The CDR3 reads CASSPGVITGELFF. In DNA form, the CDR3 reads TGTGCCAGCAGTCCGGGAGTAATCACCGGGGAGCTGTTTTTT.

The chain uses TRBV9 and TRBJ2-1, with 7 bases lining up with TRBD2. V dropped 0 bases and J dropped 4; count of bases not matched to a gene: 4. This CDR3 is built from 15 residues. CDR1 is SGDLS, CDR2 YYNGEE, per germline. The CDR3 spells CASSVEGLGYNEQFF. The CDR3 DNA reads TGTGCCAGCAGCGTAGAAGGACTAGGATACAATGAGCAGTTCTTC.

V usage is TRBV5-4 and J usage is TRBJ2-1, with TRBD2 identical over 15 bases. Germline V gene sequence: CDR1 SGHNT, CDR2 YYREEE (reference sequence). The ends lost 9 bases at V and 9 bases at J; junction bases unmatched: 4. The CDR3 loop spans 13 amino acids. The DNA for the CDR3 is TGTGCCACCGAGGGACTAGCGGGAGGTGAGCAGTTCTTC. This gives the protein CATEGLAGGEQFF.

The rearrangement links TRBV7-9 to TRBJ2-7; 12 bases are shared with TRBD2. V lost 5 bases to trimming and J lost 7 bases; unmatched junction nucleotides: 3. The CDR3 extends over 13 amino acids. From germline, CDR1 is SEHNR and CDR2 FQNEAQ (reference sequence). CDR3 in amino acids: CASSPGLAGEQYF. DNA for the CDR3: TGTGCCAGCAGCCCCGGACTAGCGGGAGAGCAGTACTTC.

This chain joins TRBV5-1 and TRBJ2-3, with 10 nucleotides matching TRBD2. The trim removed 2 bases at V and 4 bases at J, leaving 10 bases unmatched. Looked up from germline, CDR1 is SGHRS and CDR2 is YFSETQ. CDR3 length equals 17 residues. CDR3: CASSLEGAGGGADTQYF. In nucleotides, the CDR3 is TGCGCCAGCAGCTTAGAAGGAGCGGGAGGGGGGGCAGATACGCAGTATTTT.

This chain joins TRBV2 and TRBJ2-1; TRBD2 matches at 12 bases. Germline V gene data show CDR1 as SNHLY and CDR2 as FYNNEI. V trimming: 9 bases; J trimming: 2 bases; junction bases outside the gene matches: 5. The CDR3 length is 15 residues. The CDR3 nucleotides are TGTGCCAGGGGGACTAGCGGGCCCACCTACAATGAGCAGTTCTTC. Translation: CARGTSGPTYNEQFF. Filled out from reference TRBV2 and TRBJ2-1, the complete variable domain reads EPEVTQTPSHQVTQMGQEVILRCVPISNHLYFYWYRQILGQKVEFLVSFYNNEISEKSEIFDDQFSVERPDGSNFTLKIRSTKLEDSAMYFCARGTSGPTYNEQFFGPGTRLTVL.

The gene calls are TRBV28 and TRBJ1-4; 8 nucleotides line up with TRBD1. The V segment lost 5 bases and the J segment 7 bases; nucleotides outside the gene matches: 9. The germline V gene has CDR1 MDHEN and CDR2 SYDVKM. The CDR3 is made up of 15 amino acids. CDR3 DNA: TGTGCCAGCAGTCCACTCGGACAGGGTTCTGAAAAACTGTTTTTT. Translated: CASSPLGQGSEKLFF.

The chain combines TRBV7-9 with TRBJ2-7; D might be TRBD1 (5 bases). V lost 4 bases to trimming and J lost 2 bases, with 9 bases between them. Germline V CDR1 and CDR2: SEHNR, FQNEAQ (reference sequence). The CDR3 extends over 13 amino acids. The CDR3 bases are TGTGCCAGCAGCTCGGCAGGGACCTACGAGCAGTACTTC. Its protein product is CASSSAGTYEQYF. The variable domain in full, with the rest retrieved from reference TRBV7-9 and TRBJ2-7, is DTGVSQNPRHKITKRGQNVTFRCDPISEHNRLYWYRQTLGQGPEFLTYFQNEAQLEKSRLLSDRFSAERPKGSFSTLEIQRTEQGDSAMYLCASSSAGTYEQYFGPGTRLTVT.